A selection of T cell receptor beta chains follows, all from one sample in a study of technical replicates of blood from several donors. TCRdb's table, derived via immunoSEQ multiplex PCR, lists solely in-frame clones and lacks some. The top ten clones hold around 5.1% of a sample with under 65,000 clones, approximately 86% of them seen once. Specimen: PBMCs. These receptor sequences come from a human donor in good health. Some clones in this sample may be carry-over from other donors' samples. Both conserved end residues are part of each CDR3. Each record gives: CDR3 protein, CDR3 DNA, clone size, J gene, D gene, V gene. D genes are given only for firm matches. Part of the rows lack a size; the others show once, few, many or a class for expanded clones.

CDR3 protein: CASSFGDRQYF
CDR3 DNA: TGTGCCAGCAGCTTCGGGGATCGACAGTACTTC
clone size: NA
J gene: TRBJ2-4
D gene: NA
V gene: TRBV5-6

CDR3 protein: CASSFRGPLETQYF
CDR3 DNA: TGTGCCAGCAGTTTCAGGGGCCCCCTGGAGACCCAGTACTTC
clone size: NA
J gene: TRBJ2-5
D gene: NA
V gene: TRBV6-5

CDR3 protein: CASSAILAGADTQYF
CDR3 DNA: TGTGCCAGCAGTGCGATACTAGCGGGGGCAGATACGCAGTATTTT
clone size: NA
J gene: TRBJ2-3
D gene: TRBD2
V gene: TRBV6-4

CDR3 protein: CASSRGHANTEAFF
CDR3 DNA: TGTGCCAGCAGCAGGGGACACGCGAACACTGAAGCTTTCTTT
clone size: few
J gene: TRBJ1-1
D gene: NA
V gene: TRBV5-6

CDR3 protein: CASSLGQTGTNEKLFF
CDR3 DNA: TGTGCCAGCAGCTTAGGGCAGACAGGCACCAATGAAAAACTGTTTTTT
clone size: few
J gene: TRBJ1-4
D gene: NA
V gene: TRBV7-2

CDR3 protein: CASSPSGTGYGYTF
CDR3 DNA: TGTGCCAGCTCACCGAGCGGGACAGGGTATGGCTACACCTTC
clone size: NA
J gene: TRBJ1-2
D gene: TRBD1
V gene: TRBV18

CDR3 protein: CASRSQGDPTNEKLFF
CDR3 DNA: TGTGCCAGCAGATCTCAGGGGGACCCGACTAATGAAAAACTGTTTTTT
clone size: NA
J gene: TRBJ1-4
D gene: TRBD1
V gene: TRBV5-6

CDR3 protein: CASGFGRSYGYTF
CDR3 DNA: TGTGCTAGTGGTTTTGGGAGAAGCTATGGCTACACCTTC
clone size: once
J gene: TRBJ1-2
D gene: NA
V gene: TRBV12-5

CDR3 protein: CASSLDPDSPRYEQYF
CDR3 DNA: TGCGCCAGCAGCTTGGACCCGGACAGCCCGAGATACGAGCAGTACTTC
clone size: NA
J gene: TRBJ2-7
D gene: NA
V gene: TRBV5-1

CDR3 protein: CASSQDHPGGASGKQYF
CDR3 DNA: TGCGCCAGCAGCCAAGACCACCCCGGGGGGGCTAGCGGGAAGCAGTACTTC
clone size: NA
J gene: TRBJ2-7
D gene: TRBD2
V gene: TRBV4-3

CDR3 protein: CASSPRAGEQYF
CDR3 DNA: TGTGCCAGTAGTCCAAGAGCGGGTGAGCAGTACTTC
clone size: NA
J gene: TRBJ2-7
D gene: NA
V gene: TRBV19

CDR3 protein: CASSRQGMGTEAFF
CDR3 DNA: TGTGCCAGTAGTCGACAGGGGATGGGCACTGAAGCTTTCTTT
clone size: few
J gene: TRBJ1-1
D gene: TRBD1
V gene: TRBV19

CDR3 protein: CAISDSGNGQPQHF
CDR3 DNA: TGTGCCATCAGTGACAGCGGGAACGGTCAGCCCCAGCATTTT
clone size: NA
J gene: TRBJ1-5
D gene: NA
V gene: TRBV10-3

CDR3 protein: CAGQGSDETQYF
CDR3 DNA: TGTGCCGGACAGGGGTCCGACGAGACCCAGTACTTC
clone size: NA
J gene: TRBJ2-5
D gene: TRBD1
V gene: TRBV7-8

CDR3 protein: CASSQPDRVVVWNTEAFF
CDR3 DNA: TGTGCCAGCAGCCAACCGGACAGGGTTGTTGTTTGGAACACTGAAGCTTTCTTT
clone size: NA
J gene: TRBJ1-1
D gene: TRBD1
V gene: TRBV4-2

CDR3 protein: CASSPGQNYEQYF
CDR3 DNA: TGTGCCAGCTCACCAGGGCAGAACTACGAGCAGTACTTC
clone size: NA
J gene: TRBJ2-7
D gene: NA
V gene: TRBV18

CDR3 protein: CASRETGNQPQHF
CDR3 DNA: TGTGCCAGCAGGGAGACAGGGAATCAGCCCCAGCATTTT
clone size: NA
J gene: TRBJ1-5
D gene: TRBD1
V gene: TRBV2

CDR3 protein: CASSRSRGRETQYF
CDR3 DNA: TGTGCCAGTAGCCGTTCCAGGGGACGGGAGACCCAGTACTTC
clone size: NA
J gene: TRBJ2-5
D gene: NA
V gene: TRBV19

CDR3 protein: CASSLARWGGEQYF
CDR3 DNA: TGTGCCAGCAGCTTAGCTAGGTGGGGCGGCGAGCAGTACTTC
clone size: NA
J gene: TRBJ2-7
D gene: NA
V gene: TRBV7-2

CDR3 protein: CASSWTVVSETQYF
CDR3 DNA: TGTGCCAGCAGCTGGACTGTCGTATCAGAGACCCAGTACTTC
clone size: NA
J gene: TRBJ2-5
D gene: NA
V gene: TRBV2

CDR3 protein: CASGGAPRAGELFF
CDR3 DNA: TGTGCCAGCGGGGGGGCCCCGAGGGCCGGGGAGCTGTTTTTT
clone size: NA
J gene: TRBJ2-2
D gene: NA
V gene: TRBV2

CDR3 protein: CASSQAGNTIYF
CDR3 DNA: TGTGCCAGCAGCCAAGCAGGAAACACCATATATTTT
clone size: NA
J gene: TRBJ1-3
D gene: NA
V gene: TRBV14

CDR3 protein: CASSQDRQGGGKLFF
CDR3 DNA: TGTGCCAGCAGCCAAGATCGACAGGGAGGCGGAAAACTGTTTTTT
clone size: once
J gene: TRBJ1-4
D gene: TRBD1
V gene: TRBV4-2

CDR3 protein: CASALTGNSYEQYF
CDR3 DNA: TGTGCCAGCGCCCTGACGGGGAACTCCTACGAGCAGTACTTC
clone size: NA
J gene: TRBJ2-7
D gene: NA
V gene: TRBV18

CDR3 protein: CASSKGANGVSPLHF
CDR3 DNA: TGTGCCAGCTCAAAGGGGGCAAACGGGGTTTCACCCCTCCACTTT
clone size: NA
J gene: TRBJ1-6
D gene: TRBD1
V gene: TRBV2

CDR3 protein: CSVSKRGGSYNEQFF
CDR3 DNA: TGCAGCGTTTCTAAGCGGGGGGGCTCCTACAATGAGCAGTTCTTC
clone size: NA
J gene: TRBJ2-1
D gene: TRBD2
V gene: TRBV29-1

CDR3 protein: CASRKGDRGEKLFF
CDR3 DNA: TGTGCCAGCAGGAAGGGGGACAGGGGAGAAAAACTGTTTTTT
clone size: NA
J gene: TRBJ1-4
D gene: TRBD1
V gene: TRBV2

CDR3 protein: CASSLVDSSGVEQFF
CDR3 DNA: TGTGCCAGCAGCTTAGTAGATTCTAGCGGGGTTGAGCAGTTCTTC
clone size: NA
J gene: TRBJ2-1
D gene: TRBD2
V gene: TRBV7-9

CDR3 protein: CASSQFITGTPYYGYTF
CDR3 DNA: TGCGCCAGCAGCCAATTTATCACCGGGACTCCTTACTATGGCTACACCTTC
clone size: NA
J gene: TRBJ1-2
D gene: NA
V gene: TRBV4-1

CDR3 protein: CASSIQGGSNQPQHF
CDR3 DNA: TGTGCCAGCAGCATACAGGGTGGCAGCAATCAGCCCCAGCATTTT
clone size: once
J gene: TRBJ1-5
D gene: NA
V gene: TRBV6-5

CDR3 protein: CAWGGLAGGPTYEQYF
CDR3 DNA: TGTGCCTGGGGGGGACTAGCGGGAGGGCCAACCTACGAGCAGTACTTC
clone size: NA
J gene: TRBJ2-7
D gene: TRBD2
V gene: TRBV30

CDR3 protein: CASSLTLAGVTGELFF
CDR3 DNA: TGTGCCAGCAGCTTAACACTAGCGGGTGTAACCGGGGAGCTGTTTTTT
clone size: NA
J gene: TRBJ2-2
D gene: TRBD2
V gene: TRBV7-6

CDR3 protein: CASSQDTVWNEQFF
CDR3 DNA: TGCGCCAGCAGCCAAGATACAGTCTGGAATGAGCAGTTCTTC
clone size: NA
J gene: TRBJ2-1
D gene: NA
V gene: TRBV4-3

CDR3 protein: CASSPPVLTYEQYF
CDR3 DNA: TGTGCCAGCAGCCCCCCAGTTCTCACCTACGAGCAGTACTTC
clone size: NA
J gene: TRBJ2-7
D gene: NA
V gene: TRBV7-9

CDR3 protein: CASSGGQDQETQYF
CDR3 DNA: TGTGCCAGCAGTGGAGGACAGGACCAAGAGACCCAGTACTTC
clone size: NA
J gene: TRBJ2-5
D gene: TRBD1
V gene: TRBV2

CDR3 protein: CASSLRGTIEKLFF
CDR3 DNA: TGTGCCAGCAGCTTGAGGGGGACGATTGAAAAACTGTTTTTT
clone size: NA
J gene: TRBJ1-4
D gene: NA
V gene: TRBV5-6

CDR3 protein: CASSTTGGSYNEQFF
CDR3 DNA: TGCGCCAGCAGCACCACCGGGGGCTCCTACAATGAGCAGTTCTTC
clone size: NA
J gene: TRBJ2-1
D gene: NA
V gene: TRBV5-1

CDR3 protein: CASSLGAPGEQYF
CDR3 DNA: TGTGCCAGCAGCTTGGGGGCGCCGGGGGAGCAGTACTTC
clone size: NA
J gene: TRBJ2-7
D gene: NA
V gene: TRBV7-9

CDR3 protein: CATSRETGFYNEQFF
CDR3 DNA: TGTGCCACCAGCAGAGAGACTGGCTTTTACAATGAGCAGTTCTTC
clone size: once
J gene: TRBJ2-1
D gene: NA
V gene: TRBV15

CDR3 protein: CASSPLGAGGEDNEQFF
CDR3 DNA: TGTGCCAGCAGCCCGCTCGGAGCGGGGGGGGAGGACAATGAGCAGTTCTTC
clone size: few
J gene: TRBJ2-1
D gene: TRBD2
V gene: TRBV5-6

CDR3 protein: CASSAGQGTYEQYF
CDR3 DNA: TGTGCCAGCAGCGCGGGACAGGGCACCTACGAGCAGTACTTC
clone size: NA
J gene: TRBJ2-7
D gene: TRBD1
V gene: TRBV9

CDR3 protein: CASSSRTSGTRYEQYF
CDR3 DNA: TGTGCCAGCAGTTCGAGGACTAGCGGGACCCGCTACGAGCAGTACTTC
clone size: few
J gene: TRBJ2-7
D gene: TRBD2
V gene: TRBV6-5

CDR3 protein: CASSLGRAGNTIYF
CDR3 DNA: TGCGCCAGCAGCTTGGGGAGGGCCGGAAACACCATATATTTT
clone size: once
J gene: TRBJ1-3
D gene: NA
V gene: TRBV5-1

CDR3 protein: CASSSGNRVNEKLFF
CDR3 DNA: TGTGCCAGCAGCTCAGGGAACAGGGTAAATGAAAAACTGTTTTTT
clone size: NA
J gene: TRBJ1-4
D gene: NA
V gene: TRBV7-9

CDR3 protein: CASSRDRGRLYGYTF
CDR3 DNA: TGTGCCAGCAGCCGGGACAGGGGGCGTCTGTATGGCTACACCTTC
clone size: NA
J gene: TRBJ1-2
D gene: TRBD1
V gene: TRBV11-1